Following are 10 T cell receptor beta chains from one sample sequenced in a study of CD8 T cells in Susac syndrome. Reverse transcription of roughly 0.45 to 1 ug RNA used random hexamers. Using its own MiXCR run on the immunoSEQ multiplex PCR reads, TCRdb lists one record per CDR3 protein. The data hold roughly 180,000 distinct CDR3 sequences, with about 95% observed a single time. Sequenced input: CD4+ T cells from PBMCs. The receptors derive from a human donor in good health.

The chain combines TRBV9 with TRBJ1-2; no clear D. This CDR3 is 12 amino acids long. Trimming stripped 4 bases from V and 8 bases from J, with 12 bases between. Per germline, CDR1 SGDLS and CDR2 YYNGEE. The CDR3 sequence: CASSSVGVGYTF. The CDR3 nucleotides are TGTGCCAGCAGCTCAGTCGGGGTAGGCTACACCTTC.

The chain carries TRBV28 and TRBJ2-1; D may correspond to TRBD1 or TRBD2 (5 bases each). V gave up 4 bases and J gave up 7 bases, with 17 bases separating them. Germline loops: CDR1 MDHEN, CDR2 SYDVKM. The CDR3 totals 15 residues. In DNA, the CDR3 is TGTGCCAGCAGTTCCGGTAACTGGGGGTTGAATGAGCAGTTCTTC. This codes for CASSSGNWGLNEQFF.

The gene calls are TRBV27 and TRBJ1-1; D remains ambiguous. V was clipped by 3 bases and J by 1 base, with 12 bases between them. Germline CDR1 MNHEY, CDR2 SMNVEV (reference sequence). The CDR3 is 15 residues long. The CDR3 nucleotides are TGTGCCAGCAGTTTGGGCCCAAACCCGAACACTGAAGCTTTCTTT. Its translation is CASSLGPNPNTEAFF.

The CDR3 reads CASSLGRRSYEQYF. In DNA, the CDR3 is TGTGCCAGCAGTCTGGGCAGGCGCTCCTACGAGCAGTACTTC. V usage is TRBV27 and J usage is TRBJ2-7; D is unresolved. Germline CDR1 reads MNHEY; CDR2 reads SMNVEV (reference sequence). The CDR3 length is 14 residues. Trimming stripped 5 bases from V and 0 bases from J, with 11 bases between.

V is TRBV7-2 and J is TRBJ1-1, with 8 bases matching TRBD1. The V and J ends lost 5 bases and 1 base, in that order; junction bases with no gene match: 6. CDR1 is SGHTA, CDR2 FQGNSA, per germline. The CDR3 length is 15 residues. The CDR3 protein is CASSGFGTGNTEAFF. The CDR3 DNA is TGTGCCAGCAGCGGATTCGGGACAGGGAACACTGAAGCTTTCTTT.

V gene TRBV6-2 or TRBV6-3 combines with J gene TRBJ2-1; D is undetermined. Trimming took 7 bases from V and 8 from J, leaving 9 bases between them. Germline loops: CDR1 MNHEY, CDR2 SVGEGT. This CDR3 is 11 amino acids long. This CDR3 reads CASTQRYEQFF. The CDR3 nucleotides are TGTGCCAGCACCCAGAGGTATGAGCAGTTCTTC.

V usage is TRBV3-1 and J usage is TRBJ1-3; no clear D gene. From germline, CDR1 is LGHDT and CDR2 YNNKEL (reference sequence). Trimming shortened V by 0 bases and J by 2 bases, and 14 bases separated the two germline ends. The CDR3 is 17 residues long. CDR3 loop: CASSQDWWRVAGNTIYF. CDR3 in DNA: TGTGCCAGCAGCCAAGATTGGTGGAGGGTAGCTGGAAACACCATATATTTT.

This chain connects TRBV30 to TRBJ2-1; D unclear. V was trimmed by 4 bases and J by 10 bases, leaving 23 bases between them. Germline loops: CDR1 GTSNPN, CDR2 SVGIG (reference sequence). CDR3 length: 15 residues. Written as DNA, the CDR3 is TGTGCCTGGAAGACGCGCTCTTGGGGAATGGGAGAGCAGTTCTTC. This translates into CAWKTRSWGMGEQFF.

The CDR3 DNA reads TGCAGTGCTCTCGGACTAGAGGCTGAGCAGTTCTTC. This gives the protein CSALGLEAEQFF. This chain links TRBV20-1 with TRBJ2-1; 7 bases align to TRBD2. Per germline, CDR1 DFQATT and CDR2 SNEGSKA (reference sequence). CDR3 length equals 12 residues. Trimming cost V 5 bases and J 9 bases; bases outside gene matches: 7.

The gene calls are TRBV29-1 and TRBJ2-3; 10 bases line up with TRBD2. The V and J ends lost 7 bases and 4 bases, in that order; junction bases with no gene match: 8. Germline assignment: CDR1 SQVTM and CDR2 ANQGSEA. The CDR3 runs to 14 residues. The CDR3 sequence is CSDSLAGVSDTQYF. CDR3 nucleotides: TGCAGCGATTCCCTAGCGGGAGTTTCAGATACGCAGTATTTT.